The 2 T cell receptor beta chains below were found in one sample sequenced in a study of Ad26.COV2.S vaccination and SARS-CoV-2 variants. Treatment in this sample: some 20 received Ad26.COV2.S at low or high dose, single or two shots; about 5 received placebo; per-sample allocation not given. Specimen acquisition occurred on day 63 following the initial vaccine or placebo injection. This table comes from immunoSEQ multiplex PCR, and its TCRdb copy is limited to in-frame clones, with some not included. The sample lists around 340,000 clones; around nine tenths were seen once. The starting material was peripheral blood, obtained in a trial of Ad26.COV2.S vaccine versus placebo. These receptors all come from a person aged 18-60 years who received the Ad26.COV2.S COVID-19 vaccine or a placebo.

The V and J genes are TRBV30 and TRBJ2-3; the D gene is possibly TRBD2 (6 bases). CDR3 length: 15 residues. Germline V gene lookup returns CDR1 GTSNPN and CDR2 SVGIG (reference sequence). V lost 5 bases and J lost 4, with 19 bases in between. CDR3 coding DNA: TGTGCCTGGTTGGCTCGTACGGGAGCTTCAGATACGCAGTATTTT. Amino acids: CAWLARTGASDTQYF.

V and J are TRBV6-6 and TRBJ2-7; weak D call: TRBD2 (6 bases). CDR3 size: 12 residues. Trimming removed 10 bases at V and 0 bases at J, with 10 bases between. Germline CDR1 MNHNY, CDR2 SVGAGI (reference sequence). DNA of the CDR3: TGTGCCACTGGGGGGACCTCCTACGAGCAGTACTTC. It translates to CATGGTSYEQYF.